Here is one TCR beta chain with its context. This CDR3 contains 13 residues. CDR1 is MNHEY and CDR2 is SVGAGI in the germline V gene. V shed 6 bases and J shed 3 bases, with 9 bases lying between them. The record originates from a study of T cell clonotyping in hematopoietic cell transplantation. TCRdb's table, derived via immunoSEQ multiplex PCR, lists solely in-frame clones and lacks some. The sample consists of about 36,000 clones, around 90% of them appearing once. The sample consisted of peripheral blood mononuclear cells. The V call is TRBV6-5, the J call TRBJ2-1, with D tentatively TRBD2 (6 bases). The clonotype comes from a woman between 40 and 50 years old in good health. Some clones in this sample may be carry-over from other donors' samples. The CDR3 here is CASRGTFYNEQFF. The CDR3 DNA is TGTGCCAGCAGAGGGACTTTCTACAATGAGCAGTTCTTC.